The 18 T cell receptor beta chains given below trace back to one sample, sequenced in a study of shared clonotypes between healthy human individuals. TCRdb's copy holds only in-frame clones and misses some; the assay was immunoSEQ multiplex PCR. The sample includes around 700,000 clones, about two thirds of them seen just once. Sequenced material: memory CD4+ T cells sorted from blood. Subset reported: CD45RA-negative fraction. The source is a woman aged 25 to 39 in good health.

This clone was detected only a few times. The chain links TRBV6-5 to TRBJ2-3, with D unresolved. The CDR3 is 14 amino acids. Trimming shortened V by 6 bases and J by 4 bases, and 14 bases separated the two germline ends. CDR1 MNHEY and CDR2 SVGAGI come from the germline V gene. CDR3 amino acids: CASRRTDRPDTQYF. CDR3 bases: TGTGCCAGCAGGAGGACGGATCGACCAGATACGCAGTATTTT.

The rearrangement uses TRBV7-6 and TRBJ2-3; D call uncertain. The length of the CDR3 is 14 residues. Germline CDR1 SGHVS, CDR2 FNYEAQ. V lost 1 base and J 1 base, leaving 6 bases between the germline ends. CDR3 loop: CASSLDPGTDTQYF. CDR3 nucleotide sequence: TGTGCCAGCAGCTTAGATCCAGGCACAGATACGCAGTATTTT. The full variable domain, its missing parts supplied by reference TRBV7-6 and TRBJ2-3, is GAGVSQSPRYKVTKRGQDVALRCDPISGHVSLYWYRQALGQGPEFLTYFNYEAQQDKSGLPNDRFSAERPEGSISTLTIQRTEQRDSAMYRCASSLDPGTDTQYFGPGTRLTVL.

This rearrangement joins TRBV18 to TRBJ2-7, with 10 bases lining up with TRBD2. Looked up from germline, CDR1 is KGHSH and CDR2 is LQKENI. The CDR3 spans 15 residues. Trimming removed 4 bases from V and 4 bases from J; junction bases left unmatched: 7. CDR3: CASSQRAGGLYEQYF. In nucleotides, the CDR3 is TGTGCCAGCTCACAGCGAGCGGGAGGGTTGTACGAGCAGTACTTC.

V is TRBV29-1 and J is TRBJ2-2; a weak D match, TRBD2 (5 bases). Germline CDR1 is SQVTM and CDR2 is ANQGSEA. The CDR3 runs 13 residues. Trimming took 8 bases from V and 4 from J, leaving 14 bases between them. The CDR3: CSREEGGTGELFF. The CDR3 nucleotides read TGCAGCCGAGAAGAGGGTGGCACCGGGGAGCTGTTTTTT.

The chain combines TRBV4-1 with TRBJ2-6, with 7 positions matching TRBD1. The CDR3 runs to 16 residues. V dropped 1 base and J dropped 2; count of bases not matched to a gene: 2. The germline CDR1 and CDR2 sequences are MGHRA and YSYEKL. The CDR3 bases are TGCGCCAGCAGCCAAGGACAGGGCGCTGGGGCCAACGTCCTGACTTTC. Protein product: CASSQGQGAGANVLTF.

This clone was counted a single time. CDR3 coding DNA: TGTGCCAGCAGCTCCAGGGGAGCTGATGGAAACACCATATATTTT. Amino acids: CASSSRGADGNTIYF. The chain employs TRBV7-8 and TRBJ1-3; D possibly corresponds to TRBD1 (6 bases). The germline gives CDR1 SGHVS, CDR2 FQNEAQ. The CDR3 spans 15 residues. Trimming took off 4 bases at V and 3 bases at J, with 13 bases between the two ends.

This chain uses TRBV4-2 with TRBJ1-5, with D possibly TRBD1 on 6 matching bases. This CDR3 comprises 17 residues. The V gene lost 4 bases and the J gene lost 0 bases, with 16 bases spanning the gap. Per germline, CDR1 LGHNA and CDR2 YNFKEQ. The CDR3 here is CASSLYSGDISNQPQHF. CDR3 nucleotide sequence: TGTGCCAGCAGCCTATACTCAGGGGATATTAGCAATCAGCCCCAGCATTTT.

This clone was picked up one time. The DNA for the CDR3 is TGTGCCAGCAGCCTTGGACTAGCGGGCCTAGATACGCAGTATTTT. This codes for CASSLGLAGLDTQYF. The chain employs TRBV4-2 and TRBJ2-3; TRBD2 aligns across 11 bases. Germline V gene sequence: CDR1 LGHNA, CDR2 YNFKEQ. The V segment lost 4 bases and the J segment 5 bases; nucleotides outside the gene matches: 5. The CDR3 is made up of 15 amino acids.

V usage is TRBV14 and J usage is TRBJ2-3; D ambiguous. V dropped 4 bases and J dropped 3 bases, with 17 bases sitting between them. This CDR3 is built from 16 residues. The germline V gene encodes CDR1 SGHDN and CDR2 FVKESK. DNA for the CDR3: TGTGCCAGCAGCCTATCGTGGAGACTCCAAACAGATACGCAGTATTTT. It yields the protein CASSLSWRLQTDTQYF.

The rearrangement links TRBV28 to TRBJ2-7, with D possibly matching TRBD2 (5 bases). This CDR3 is 16 amino acids long. CDR1 and CDR2 from the germline V gene are MDHEN and SYDVKM. The V end lost 1 base, the J end lost 4 bases, and 17 bases lay between the germline ends. CDR3 in amino acids: CASSLFSVGREYEQYF. The CDR3 coding sequence is TGTGCCAGCAGTTTATTTTCGGTGGGTCGGGAATACGAGCAGTACTTC. Complete variable domain (other parts from reference TRBV28 and TRBJ2-7): DVKVTQSSRYLVKRTGEKVFLECVQDMDHENMFWYRQDPGLGLRLIYFSYDVKMKEKGDIPEGYSVSREKKERFSLILESASTNQTSMYLCASSLFSVGREYEQYFGPGTRLTVT.

The rearrangement uses TRBV23-1 and TRBJ1-1; perhaps TRBD1 as D (6 bases). TRBV23-1 counts as an open reading frame of uncertain function. The CDR3 runs to 16 residues. Trimming took 6 bases from V and 3 from J, leaving 20 bases between them. The CDR3 DNA is TGCGCCAGCAGCCCAGGCGGGGGCATAGAGGACACTGAAGCTTTCTTT. It translates to CASSPGGGIEDTEAFF.

V usage is TRBV5-1 and J usage is TRBJ2-7; TRBD2 agrees at 8 bases. The CDR3 is 16 amino acids. The germline V gene encodes CDR1 SGHRS and CDR2 YFSETQ. The V segment lost 2 bases and the J segment 3 bases; nucleotides outside the gene matches: 10. The CDR3 nucleotides are TGCGCCAGCAGCTTTGGGGGACTAGGATCACTCTACGAGCAGTACTTC. Its translation is CASSFGGLGSLYEQYF.

The chain links TRBV16 to TRBJ1-5; D is ambiguous. The CDR3 runs 17 residues. Germline V gives CDR1 KGHSY, CDR2 FQNENV. Trimming removed 2 bases at V and 0 bases at J, with 14 bases between. The CDR3 region has the DNA TGTGCCAGCAGCCAACCAGGTGCGGGAGGTAGCAATCAGCCCCAGCATTTT. Its translation is CASSQPGAGGSNQPQHF.

The rearrangement uses TRBV4-1 and TRBJ1-2; D gene unclear. Germline-derived CDR1 and CDR2 are MGHRA and YSYEKL. V lost 1 base and J lost 2, with 5 bases in between. The CDR3 is made up of 13 amino acids. CDR3 amino acids: CASSQGRNYGYTF. The CDR3 coding sequence is TGCGCCAGCAGCCAAGGACGGAACTATGGCTACACCTTC.

V and J are TRBV28 and TRBJ2-1, with 7 bases that match TRBD2. The CDR3 has 14 residues. V gave up 7 bases and J gave up 7 bases; unmatched junction bases: 10. Germline-derived CDR1 and CDR2 are MDHEN and SYDVKM. CDR3 region: CASNSGGLRNEQFF. DNA for the CDR3: TGTGCCAGCAATTCGGGGGGTCTGAGGAATGAGCAGTTCTTC.

The V call is TRBV10-1, the J call TRBJ2-3, with TRBD1 matching 7 bases. J gave up 0 bases and V 6 bases, and 9 bases lay outside the gene matches. CDR1 and CDR2 (germline): WNHNN, SYGVQD (reference sequence). This CDR3 is 16 amino acids long. Here the CDR3 DNA reads TGCGCCAGCAGCGCCTCCTTACAGGGGAGCACAGATACGCAGTATTTT. Translation gives CASSASLQGSTDTQYF.

The V gene is TRBV27, the J gene TRBJ1-5; no reliable D call. The ends were cut back, 1 base at V and 6 bases at J, with 10 bases in the middle. Germline-derived CDR1 and CDR2 are MNHEY and SMNVEV (reference sequence). The CDR3 is 14 residues long. The CDR3 loop reads CASSLLGGGQPQHF. The CDR3 nucleotides are TGTGCCAGCAGTTTATTGGGAGGCGGTCAGCCCCAGCATTTT.

This chain links TRBV28 with TRBJ2-5; unclear D gene. The J call may be faulty, since TRBJ2-7 better matches the DNA end. Germline V CDR1 and CDR2: MDHEN, SYDVKM. This CDR3 contains 11 residues. The CDR3 loop reads CASSRFYEQYF. CDR3 in DNA: TGTGCCAGCAGCCGATTCTACGAGCAGTACTTC.